The next 32 T cell receptor beta chains were all read from a single sample in a study of response to subunit inactivated influenza vaccine. MiXCR was run by TCRdb on the RT-PCR reads, yielding one entry per CDR3 protein. The sample includes fewer than 600,000 distinct CDR3 sequences, more than 7% seen only once; the top ten take over 10%. The sequenced sample was PBMCs from blood, obtained approximately 25 months after vaccination. All receptors derive from a man aged 50 to 75 who received an inactivated influenza vaccine.

The V call is TRBV28, the J call TRBJ2-7; the match to TRBD2 covers 14 bases. Germline trimming cut 9 bases from V and 4 bases from J; bases unmatched to any gene: 11. The CDR3 has 16 residues. Germline values: CDR1 MDHEN, CDR2 SYDVKM. The CDR3, as DNA: TGTGCCAGTTCTCAACCCGGGACTAGCGGGAGTTACGAGCAGTACTTC. Encoded protein: CASSQPGTSGSYEQYF.

The chain employs TRBV7-9 and TRBJ2-7, with a weak D call TRBD2 (5 bases). The germline V and J ends were trimmed by 5 bases and 5 bases, with 19 bases remaining between them. CDR3 length equals 15 residues. Germline V gene data show CDR1 as SEHNR and CDR2 as FQNEAQ (reference sequence). CDR3 bases: TGTGCCAGCAGCAACCGAGACACGGTCGGGAACGAGCAGTACTTC. This sequence encodes CASSNRDTVGNEQYF.

This clonotype showed up many times. The CDR3 spells CASTPFSTNTGELFF. The CDR3, as DNA: TGCGCCAGCACCCCCTTTTCGACGAACACCGGGGAGCTGTTTTTT. The chain is built from TRBV5-1 and TRBJ2-2; D uncertain. Trimming shortened V by 6 bases and J by 0 bases, and 12 bases separated the two germline ends. The CDR3 runs 15 residues. The germline gives CDR1 SGHRS, CDR2 YFSETQ.

This clonotype was seen a few times. This rearrangement joins TRBV10-2 to TRBJ2-2, with TRBD2 identical over 13 bases. The J segment lost 6 bases and the V segment lost 6 bases, leaving 7 bases of the junction unmatched. Germline V gene lookup returns CDR1 WSHSY and CDR2 SAAADI. CDR3 size: 16 residues. CDR3 nucleotide sequence: TGCGCCAGCAGGGGAACTAGCGGGGGGGGGTCCGGGGAGCTGTTTTTT. Protein: CASRGTSGGGSGELFF.

This clonotype has a count of ten or more. The V call is TRBV20-1, the J call TRBJ2-7; 10 bases line up with TRBD1. CDR3 length: 16 amino acids. Germline CDR1 DFQATT, CDR2 SNEGSKA (reference sequence). With V trimmed by 0 bases and J by 4 bases, 9 bases remained unmatched. CDR3 DNA sequence: TGCAGTGCTAGAGACCGGGCCGGGACAGGGGTATACGAGCAGTACTTC. This codes for CSARDRAGTGVYEQYF.

In this sample, this clonotype turned up a few times. This rearrangement joins TRBV10-2 to TRBJ2-1; D not resolved. V gave up 5 bases and J gave up 9 bases, with 8 bases separating them. Germline CDR1 is WSHSY and CDR2 is SAAADI. There are 11 residues in the CDR3. CDR3 bases: TGCGCCAGCAGTAGGGAAGGTGAGCAGTTCTTC. The encoded protein is CASSREGEQFF.

This clonotype was recorded many times. This chain's CDR3 is CASSLVGITEAFF. CDR3 sequence (DNA): TGCGCCAGCAGCTTGGTGGGGATCACTGAAGCTTTCTTT. The chain couples TRBV5-1 to TRBJ1-1; D not certain. V lost 0 bases to trimming and J lost 4 bases, with 7 bases between them. The CDR3 is 13 amino acids. Germline V gene data show CDR1 as SGHRS and CDR2 as YFSETQ.

This clonotype was observed a handful of times. The chain has TRBV7-2 and TRBJ2-3; 10 bases are a match to TRBD2. J lost 4 bases, V lost 2 bases, and 6 bases had no gene match. CDR1 is SGHTA and CDR2 is FQGNSA in the germline V gene. This CDR3 has 16 amino acids. Here the CDR3 reads CASSLRFSGRSDTQYF. As DNA, the CDR3 is TGTGCCAGCAGCTTACGCTTTAGCGGGAGGTCAGATACGCAGTATTTT.

This clonotype was detected ten times or more. This chain links TRBV28 with TRBJ1-1, with a weak D call TRBD1 (6 bases). The germline V gene has CDR1 MDHEN and CDR2 SYDVKM. This CDR3 is built from 15 residues. V was pared by 6 bases and J by 7 bases, with 21 bases between. The chain's CDR3 is CASRSGGRLLSEAFF. The CDR3, as DNA: TGTGCCAGCAGGAGCGGGGGCCGGCTCCTTAGTGAAGCTTTCTTT.

The gene calls are TRBV9 and TRBJ2-7; TRBD1 matches at 7 bases. V lost 0 bases to trimming and J lost 6 bases; unmatched junction nucleotides: 9. Germline CDR1 SGDLS, CDR2 YYNGEE. This CDR3 region has 15 residues. In DNA, the CDR3 is TGTGCCAGCAGCGTAGGCTCGGGAAACAGGGGCGAGCAGTACTTC. Protein product: CASSVGSGNRGEQYF.

This clonotype occurred a few times. The chain uses TRBV9 and TRBJ2-1; D possibly matches TRBD1 or TRBD2 (5 bases each). Germline CDR1 SGDLS, CDR2 YYNGEE. The CDR3 has 15 amino acids. Trimming pared 7 bases from V and 0 bases from J, leaving 14 bases between. The chain's CDR3 is CASDPGGFSYNEQFF. CDR3 DNA sequence: TGTGCCAGCGACCCTGGGGGATTCTCCTACAATGAGCAGTTCTTC. The complete variable domain, with remaining parts taken from reference TRBV9 and TRBJ2-1, reads DSGVTQTPKHLITATGQRVTLRCSPRSGDLSVYWYQQSLDQGLQFLIQYYNGEERAKGNILERFSAQQFPDLHSELNLSSLELGDSALYFCASDPGGFSYNEQFFGPGTRLTVL.

The chain joins TRBV19 to TRBJ1-1, with 8 bases lining up with TRBD1. V was clipped by 1 base and J by 1 base; unmatched bases: 2. The CDR3 is 15 residues long. CDR1 and CDR2 from the germline V gene are LNHDA and SQIVND (reference sequence). In DNA, the CDR3 is TGTGCCAGTAGTATAGGTACAGGGGGGAACACTGAAGCTTTCTTT. Translating it yields CASSIGTGGNTEAFF.

This clonotype was seen repeatedly, ten times or more. The chain links TRBV7-9 to TRBJ2-3; D may match TRBD1 or TRBD2 (5 bases each). The germline V gene has CDR1 SEHNR and CDR2 FQNEAQ (reference sequence). The V gene lost 4 bases and the J gene lost 1 base, with 15 bases spanning the gap. This CDR3 has 16 amino acids. CDR3 sequence: CASSWDLGQRTDTQYF. The CDR3 DNA sequence: TGTGCCAGCAGCTGGGACCTTGGGCAGCGCACAGATACGCAGTATTTT.

This clonotype came up many times. This chain connects TRBV4-1 to TRBJ1-5, with D tentatively TRBD1 (6 bases). V dropped 1 base and J dropped 1 base, with 20 bases sitting between them. Germline-derived CDR1 and CDR2 are MGHRA and YSYEKL. The CDR3 covers 19 residues. The CDR3 is CASSQVRDTAGLSNQPQHF. CDR3 in DNA: TGCGCCAGCAGCCAAGTCCGGGACACCGCGGGATTGAGCAATCAGCCCCAGCATTTT.

In its sample, this clonotype was seen a few times. The genes are TRBV6-5 and TRBJ2-7, with unresolved D. CDR1 is MNHEY and CDR2 is SVGAGI in the germline V gene. The V gene lost 4 bases and the J gene lost 1 base, with 17 bases spanning the gap. This CDR3 comprises 16 residues. The chain's CDR3 is CASSSSRASYSYEQYF. CDR3 sequence (DNA): TGTGCCAGCAGTTCCTCTCGGGCCAGCTATTCCTACGAGCAGTACTTC.

This clonotype has just a few counts. V usage is TRBV15 and J usage is TRBJ2-1, with D perhaps TRBD1 or TRBD2 (6 bases each). Germline CDR1 and CDR2: LNHNV and YYDKDF (reference sequence). V was trimmed by 2 bases and J by 3 bases, leaving 11 bases between them. This CDR3 has 15 amino acids. The CDR3 DNA follows: TGTGCCACCAGCAGAACGGGGGCCTACTACAATGAGCAGTTCTTC. This sequence encodes CATSRTGAYYNEQFF.

Only a few counts were recorded for this clonotype. At one boundary the junction diverges from the germline segment, which might be a read error. The chain couples TRBV11-2 to TRBJ2-1, with D possibly TRBD1 on 6 matching bases. The germline CDR1 and CDR2 sequences are SGHAT and FQNNGV. This CDR3 comprises 16 residues. In nucleotides, the CDR3 is TGTGCCAGCAGCTCCGTTGGGGGCCGCTCCTACAATGAGCAGCTCTTC. Its translation is CASSSVGGRSYNEQLF.

The CDR3 sequence: CASSLQGGTAAEAFF. As DNA, the CDR3 is TGCGCCAGCAGCTTGCAGGGAGGAACGGCCGCTGAAGCTTTCTTT. The chain has TRBV5-1 and TRBJ1-1; tentatively, D is TRBD1 (5 bases). Deletions cut 1 base from V and 6 bases from J, with 16 bases between. The CDR3 extends over 15 amino acids. CDR1 and CDR2 from the germline V gene are SGHRS and YFSETQ.

This clonotype occurred many times. V gene TRBV5-1 combines with J gene TRBJ2-2; the D gene is possibly TRBD2 (6 bases). CDR1 and CDR2 (germline): SGHRS, YFSETQ. The ends were cut back, 4 bases at V and 6 bases at J, with 19 bases in the middle. The CDR3 consists of 16 residues. DNA of the CDR3: TGCGCCAGCAGCCTTATCCCGGGGGATGGGTCCGGGGAGCTGTTTTTT. Encoded protein: CASSLIPGDGSGELFF.

This clonotype was found many times. The chain carries TRBV29-1 and TRBJ1-5, with 9 positions matching TRBD1. Germline-derived CDR1 and CDR2 are SQVTM and ANQGSEA. This CDR3 is built from 12 residues. V was clipped by 5 bases and J by 10 bases; unmatched bases: 6. For the CDR3, the DNA is TGCAGCGTTTCGGACAGGGGAAGTCCCCAGCATTTT. Translating gives CSVSDRGSPQHF.

The chain combines TRBV3-1 with TRBJ1-5; possible D gene TRBD1, 6 bases. The germline V gene has CDR1 LGHDT and CDR2 YNNKEL (reference sequence). This CDR3 comprises 15 residues. The V gene lost 1 base and the J gene lost 7 bases, with 14 bases spanning the gap. The CDR3: CASSQGTGSGQPQHF. CDR3 bases: TGTGCCAGCAGCCAAGGTACAGGGTCGGGCCAGCCCCAGCATTTT.

This clonotype was detected a few times. This sequence joins TRBV9 and TRBJ2-1; 7 bases line up with TRBD1. Germline CDR1 is SGDLS and CDR2 is YYNGEE. The J segment lost 5 bases and the V segment lost 3 bases, leaving 5 bases of the junction unmatched. CDR3 size: 14 residues. CDR3 nucleotide sequence: TGTGCCAGCAGCGGCCCGGGACAGAACAATGAGCAGTTCTTC. This translates into CASSGPGQNNEQFF.

This clonotype was detected a few times. This chain uses TRBV7-9 with TRBJ2-7, with 8 bases aligning to TRBD1. CDR3 size: 14 residues. Germline assignment: CDR1 SEHNR and CDR2 FQNEAQ (reference sequence). With 3 bases clipped from V and 5 bases from J, the junction kept 6 bases outside the gene matches. Here the CDR3 DNA reads TGTGCCAGCAGCTTCGGGACAGGCTCTCACGAGCAGTACTTC. Its translation: CASSFGTGSHEQYF.

This clonotype was observed at least ten times. The chain combines TRBV2 with TRBJ1-2, with D perhaps TRBD1 (5 bases). CDR1 SNHLY and CDR2 FYNNEI come from the germline V gene. V was shortened by 4 bases and J by 0 bases, with 6 bases between the two germline ends. CDR3 length equals 13 residues. The CDR3 nucleotides read TGTGCCAGCAGTGGCAGGGCTAACTATGGCTACACCTTC. The encoded protein is CASSGRANYGYTF.

The gene calls are TRBV14 and TRBJ2-7; D may correspond to TRBD1 or TRBD2 (5 bases each). CDR1 and CDR2 (germline): SGHDN, FVKESK. V lost 5 bases, J lost 6 bases, and 14 bases lay in between. The CDR3 covers 13 residues. DNA for the CDR3: TGTGCCAGCAGCTGGGGGACCCGAGGCGAGCAGTACTTC. Protein: CASSWGTRGEQYF. The full variable domain, rest sourced from reference TRBV14 and TRBJ2-7, is EAGVTQFPSHSVIEKGQTVTLRCDPISGHDNLYWYRRVMGKEIKFLLHFVKESKQDESGMPNNRFLAERTGGTYSTLKVQPAELEDSGVYFCASSWGTRGEQYFGPGTRLTVT.

V and J are TRBV5-1 and TRBJ2-3, with 14 bases matching TRBD2. Germline V gene lookup returns CDR1 SGHRS and CDR2 YFSETQ. J lost 4 bases, V lost 3 bases, and 1 base had no gene match. The CDR3 is 15 residues long. CDR3 loop: CASSWTSGGSDTQYF. Written as DNA, the CDR3 is TGCGCCAGCAGCTGGACTAGCGGGGGGTCAGATACGCAGTATTTT. The full variable domain, with the rest looked up from reference TRBV5-1 and TRBJ2-3, is KAGVTQTPRYLIKTRGQQVTLSCSPISGHRSVSWYQQTPGQGLQFLFEYFSETQRNKGNFPGRFSGRQFSNSRSEMNVSTLELGDSALYLCASSWTSGGSDTQYFGPGTRLTVL.

This chain uses TRBV11-2 with TRBJ2-4, with D hard to call. This CDR3 has 20 residues. CDR1 and CDR2 (germline): SGHAT, FQNNGV. Trimming shortened V by 2 bases and J by 0 bases, and 23 bases separated the two germline ends. CDR3 sequence (DNA): TGTGCCAGCAGCTTACTTAGTGCCTCCAATATTATACTAGCCAAAAACATTCAGTACTTC. The encoded protein is CASSLLSASNIILAKNIQYF.

This chain joins TRBV19 and TRBJ2-7; the D is unclear. Trimming took off 3 bases at V and 6 bases at J, with 6 bases between the two ends. CDR1 and CDR2 (germline): LNHDA, SQIVND (reference sequence). The CDR3 contains 11 residues. CDR3 loop: CASSIGSEQYF. CDR3 coding DNA: TGTGCCAGTAGTATCGGCTCCGAGCAGTACTTC.

This chain links TRBV7-9 with TRBJ1-1; D is uncertain. Deletions cut 7 bases from V and 1 base from J, with 13 bases between. The CDR3 length is 14 residues. Germline V gene lookup returns CDR1 SEHNR and CDR2 FQNEAQ (reference sequence). CDR3 sequence reads: CASNSGLKNTEAFF. Here the CDR3 DNA reads TGTGCCAGCAACTCCGGACTGAAGAACACTGAAGCTTTCTTT.

This clonotype was seen repeatedly, ten times or more. The gene calls are TRBV7-9 and TRBJ1-1; a weak D match, TRBD1 (6 bases). The germline V gene has CDR1 SEHNR and CDR2 FQNEAQ (reference sequence). This CDR3 region has 14 residues. Trimming removed 5 bases from V and 12 bases from J, with 22 bases in between. The CDR3 DNA is TGTGCCAGCAGCCACAGGGACAAGGAACTTGAGACTTTCTTT. Its translation: CASSHRDKELETFF.

This clonotype was observed at least ten times. This chain's CDR3 is CSVAGQIFGEQFF. For the CDR3, the DNA is TGCAGCGTTGCTGGACAAATTTTTGGTGAGCAGTTCTTC. The chain links TRBV29-1 to TRBJ2-1; a weak D match, TRBD1 (5 bases). CDR1 is SQVTM and CDR2 is ANQGSEA in the germline V gene. The CDR3 covers 13 residues. Trimming removed 4 bases at V and 9 bases at J, with 16 bases between.

Only one count was recorded for this clonotype. This chain joins TRBV7-2 and TRBJ2-1; maybe TRBD2 (5 bases). CDR1 is SGHTA, CDR2 FQGNSA, per germline. V was trimmed by 1 base and J by 7 bases, leaving 14 bases between them. The CDR3 has 15 residues. CDR3 loop: CASSLDLRWENEQFF. The CDR3 coding sequence is TGTGCCAGCAGCTTAGACCTTAGGTGGGAGAATGAGCAGTTCTTC.